Given below is one T cell receptor beta chain in context. Each CDR3 protein is one row after TCRdb ran MiXCR on the RT-PCR reads. The data contain hundreds of thousands of distinct CDR3 sequences, 14% of them singletons. The CDR3 has 19 amino acids. Trimming took 1 base from V and 4 from J; bases not matched to a gene: 17. Germline CDR1 reads SGHTA; CDR2 reads FQGNSA. The specimen sequenced was memory CD4+ T cells from blood. This sequence was found in a female donor in good health, serving as a healthy control. The V and J genes are TRBV7-2 and TRBJ2-7; 9 bases line up with TRBD2. The CDR3 protein is CASSLELGLAGAEGYEQYF. CDR3 sequence (DNA): TGTGCCAGCAGCTTAGAGCTTGGGTTAGCGGGAGCGGAGGGATACGAGCAGTACTTC.